This TCR beta chain was found in a study of blood T cell repertoires in COVID-19. The length of the CDR3 is 17 residues. Trimming shortened V by 3 bases and J by 0 bases, and 14 bases separated the two germline ends. Germline CDR1 reads LGHDT; CDR2 reads YNNKEL (reference sequence). Clones were read by immunoSEQ multiplex PCR, and TCRdb kept only the in-frame ones, dropping some. The data contain approximately 200,000 clones, around 83% of them singletons. The chain couples TRBV3-1 (or the pseudogene TRBV3-2) to TRBJ1-4, with no clear D. The specimen was peripheral blood. The sequence was obtained from a man aged 40-50 years with acute or convalescent COVID-19. As DNA, the CDR3 is TGTGCCAGCAGCCATAAAGCCCTCGTTGCAACTAATGAAAAACTGTTTTTT. This encodes CASSHKALVATNEKLFF.